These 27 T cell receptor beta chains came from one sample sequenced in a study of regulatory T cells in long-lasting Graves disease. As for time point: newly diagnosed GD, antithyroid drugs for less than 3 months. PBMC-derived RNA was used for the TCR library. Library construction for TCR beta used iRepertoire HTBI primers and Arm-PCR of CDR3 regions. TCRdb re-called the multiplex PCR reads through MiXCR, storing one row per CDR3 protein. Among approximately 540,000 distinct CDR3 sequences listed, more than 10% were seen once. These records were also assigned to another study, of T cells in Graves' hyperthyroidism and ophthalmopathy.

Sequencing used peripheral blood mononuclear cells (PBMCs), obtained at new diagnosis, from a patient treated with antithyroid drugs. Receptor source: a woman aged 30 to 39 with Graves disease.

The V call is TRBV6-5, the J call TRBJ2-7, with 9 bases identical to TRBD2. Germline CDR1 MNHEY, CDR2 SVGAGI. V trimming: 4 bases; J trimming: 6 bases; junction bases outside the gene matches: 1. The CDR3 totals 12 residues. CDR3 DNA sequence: TGTGCCAGCAGTTGGCGGGGGGGCGAGCAGTACTTC. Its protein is CASSWRGGEQYF.

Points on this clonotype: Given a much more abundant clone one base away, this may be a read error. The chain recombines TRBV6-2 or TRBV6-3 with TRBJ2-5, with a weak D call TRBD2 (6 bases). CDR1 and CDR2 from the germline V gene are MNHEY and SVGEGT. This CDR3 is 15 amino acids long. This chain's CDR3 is CASGYTGLAKETQYF. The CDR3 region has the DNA TGTGCCAGCGGTTACACGGGACTTGCTAAAGAGACCCAGTACTTC.

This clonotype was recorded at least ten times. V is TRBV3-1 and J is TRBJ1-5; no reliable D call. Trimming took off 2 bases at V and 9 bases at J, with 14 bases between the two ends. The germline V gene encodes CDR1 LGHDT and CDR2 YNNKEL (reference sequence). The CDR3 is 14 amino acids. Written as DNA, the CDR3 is TGTGCCAGCAGCCAACGGGAGGAGAATGGGCCCCAGCATTTT. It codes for CASSQREENGPQHF.

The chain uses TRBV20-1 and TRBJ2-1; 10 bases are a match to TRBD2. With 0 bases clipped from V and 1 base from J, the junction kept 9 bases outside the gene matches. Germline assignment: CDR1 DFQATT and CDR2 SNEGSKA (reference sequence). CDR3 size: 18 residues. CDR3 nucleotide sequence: TGCAGTGCTAGAGATCTCGAAGCTAGCGGGAGATCCTACAATGAGCAGTTCTTC. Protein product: CSARDLEASGRSYNEQFF.

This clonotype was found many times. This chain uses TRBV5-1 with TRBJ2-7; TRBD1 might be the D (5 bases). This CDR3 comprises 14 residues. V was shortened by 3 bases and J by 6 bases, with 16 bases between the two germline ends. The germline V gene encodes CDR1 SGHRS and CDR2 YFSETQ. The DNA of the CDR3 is TGCGCCAGCAGCTCGACAGACCGCCGACGCGAGCAGTACTTC. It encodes CASSSTDRRREQYF. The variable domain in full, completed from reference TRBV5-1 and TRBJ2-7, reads KAGVTQTPRYLIKTRGQQVTLSCSPISGHRSVSWYQQTPGQGLQFLFEYFSETQRNKGNFPGRFSGRQFSNSRSEMNVSTLELGDSALYLCASSSTDRRREQYFGPGTRLTVT.

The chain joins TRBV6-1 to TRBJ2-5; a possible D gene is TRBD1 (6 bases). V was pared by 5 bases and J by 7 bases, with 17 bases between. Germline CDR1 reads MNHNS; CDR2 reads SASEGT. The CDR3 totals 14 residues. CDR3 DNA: TGTGCCAGCAGTCAGGTCAGGGGCTATGGGACCCAGTACTTC. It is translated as CASSQVRGYGTQYF.

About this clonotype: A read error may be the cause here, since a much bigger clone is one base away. CDR3 nucleotides: TGTGCCAGCACGGCGGGGGAGAGTTCCTACAATGAGCAGTACTTC. Amino acid sequence: CASTAGESSYNEQYF. The chain recombines TRBV2 with TRBJ2-4, with 7 bases fitting TRBD2. The CDR3 spans 15 residues. The junction had 19 bases not matched to a gene; V was cut back by 7 bases and J by 13 bases. Germline CDR1 SNHLY, CDR2 FYNNEI.

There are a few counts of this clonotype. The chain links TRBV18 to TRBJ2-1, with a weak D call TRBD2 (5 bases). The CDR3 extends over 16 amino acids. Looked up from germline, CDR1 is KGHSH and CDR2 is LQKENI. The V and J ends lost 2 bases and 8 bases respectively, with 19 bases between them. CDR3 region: CASSPIGGSEVDEQFF. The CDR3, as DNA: TGTGCCAGCTCACCAATCGGCGGGTCCGAAGTGGATGAGCAGTTCTTC.

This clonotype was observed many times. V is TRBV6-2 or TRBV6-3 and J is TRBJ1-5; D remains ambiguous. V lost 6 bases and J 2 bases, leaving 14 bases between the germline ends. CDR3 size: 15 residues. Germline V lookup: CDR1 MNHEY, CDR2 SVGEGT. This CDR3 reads CASSRRRMGNQPQHF. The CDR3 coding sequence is TGTGCCAGCAGCCGCCGACGTATGGGCAATCAGCCCCAGCATTTT.

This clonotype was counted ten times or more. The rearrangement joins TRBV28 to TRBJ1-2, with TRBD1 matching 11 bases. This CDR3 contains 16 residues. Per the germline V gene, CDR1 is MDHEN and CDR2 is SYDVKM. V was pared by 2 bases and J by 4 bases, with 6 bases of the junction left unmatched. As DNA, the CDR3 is TGTGCCAGCAGTTTAACCCGGACAGGGGGCGGCTATGGCTACACCTTC. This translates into CASSLTRTGGGYGYTF.

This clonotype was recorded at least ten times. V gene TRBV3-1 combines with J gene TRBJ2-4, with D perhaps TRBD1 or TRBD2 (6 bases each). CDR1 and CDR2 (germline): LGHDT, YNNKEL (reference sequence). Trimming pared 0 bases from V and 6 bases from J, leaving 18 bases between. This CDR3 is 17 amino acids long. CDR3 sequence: CASSQDPPGAGGNIQYF. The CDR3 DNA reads TGTGCCAGCAGCCAAGATCCACCGGGGGCTGGTGGAAACATTCAGTACTTC.

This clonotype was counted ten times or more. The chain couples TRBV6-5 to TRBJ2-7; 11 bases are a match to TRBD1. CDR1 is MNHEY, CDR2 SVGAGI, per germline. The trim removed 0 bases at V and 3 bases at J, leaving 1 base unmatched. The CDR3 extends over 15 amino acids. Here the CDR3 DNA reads TGTGCCAGCAGTTACTCTGGGACAGGGGGCTACGAGCAGTACTTC. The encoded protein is CASSYSGTGGYEQYF.

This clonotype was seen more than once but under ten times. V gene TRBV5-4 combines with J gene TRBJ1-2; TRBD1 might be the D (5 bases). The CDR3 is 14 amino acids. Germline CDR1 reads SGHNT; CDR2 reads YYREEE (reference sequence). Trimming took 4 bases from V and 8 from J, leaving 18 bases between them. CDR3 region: CASSLGHSLRGYTF. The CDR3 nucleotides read TGTGCCAGCAGCCTCGGACACTCCTTGCGGGGCTACACCTTC.

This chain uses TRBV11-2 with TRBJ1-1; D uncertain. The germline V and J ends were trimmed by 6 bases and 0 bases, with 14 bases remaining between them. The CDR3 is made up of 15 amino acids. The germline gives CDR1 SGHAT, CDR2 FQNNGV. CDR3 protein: CASSYKPSMNTEAFF. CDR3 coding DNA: TGTGCCAGCAGTTACAAACCGTCAATGAACACTGAAGCTTTCTTT.

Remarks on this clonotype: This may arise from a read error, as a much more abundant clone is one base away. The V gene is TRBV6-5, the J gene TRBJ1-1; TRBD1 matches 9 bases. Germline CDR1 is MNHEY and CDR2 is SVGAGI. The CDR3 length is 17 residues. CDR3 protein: CAGSYSGQGLRNTEAFF. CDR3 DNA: TGTGCCGGCAGTTACTCGGGACAGGGACTCCGGAACACTGAAGCTTTCTTT.

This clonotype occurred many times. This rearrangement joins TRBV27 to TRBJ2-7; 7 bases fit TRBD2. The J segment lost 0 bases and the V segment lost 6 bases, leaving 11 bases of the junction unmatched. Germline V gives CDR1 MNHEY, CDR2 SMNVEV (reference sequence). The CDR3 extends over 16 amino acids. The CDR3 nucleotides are TGTGCCAGCAGATGGAGGCTAGCGGACTCCTCCTACGAGCAGTACTTC. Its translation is CASRWRLADSSYEQYF.

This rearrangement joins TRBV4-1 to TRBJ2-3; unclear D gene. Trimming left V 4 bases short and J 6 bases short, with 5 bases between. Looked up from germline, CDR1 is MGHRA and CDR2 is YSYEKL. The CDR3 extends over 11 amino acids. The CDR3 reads CASSRLDTQYF. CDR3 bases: TGCGCCAGCAGCCGCCTTGATACGCAGTATTTT.

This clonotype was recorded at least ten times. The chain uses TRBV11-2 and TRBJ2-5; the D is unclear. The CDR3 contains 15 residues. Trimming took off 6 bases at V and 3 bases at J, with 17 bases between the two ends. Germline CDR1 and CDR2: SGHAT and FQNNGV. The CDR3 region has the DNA TGTGCCAGCAGACCTTTAGTCAAAGTCAAAGAGACCCAGTACTTC. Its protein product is CASRPLVKVKETQYF.

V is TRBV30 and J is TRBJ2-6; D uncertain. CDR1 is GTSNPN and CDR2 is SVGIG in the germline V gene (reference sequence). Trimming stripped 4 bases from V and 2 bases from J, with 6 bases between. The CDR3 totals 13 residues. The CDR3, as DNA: TGTGCCTGGATGTGGGCTGGGGCCAACGTCCTGACTTTC. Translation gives CAWMWAGANVLTF.

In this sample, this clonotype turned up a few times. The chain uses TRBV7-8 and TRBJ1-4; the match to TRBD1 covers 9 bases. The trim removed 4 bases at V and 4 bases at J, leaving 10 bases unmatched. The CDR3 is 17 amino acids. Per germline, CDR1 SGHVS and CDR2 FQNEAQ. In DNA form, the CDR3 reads TGTGCCAGCAGCTCCGGGACAGGGCTCTACTATAATGAAAAACTGTTTTTT. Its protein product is CASSSGTGLYYNEKLFF.

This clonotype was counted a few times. The CDR3 region is CASSLATKAISYEQYF. The CDR3 DNA reads as TGCGCCAGCAGCTTGGCCACTAAGGCCATCTCCTACGAGCAGTACTTC. The V call is TRBV5-1, the J call TRBJ2-7; D gene ambiguous. Germline CDR1 is SGHRS and CDR2 is YFSETQ. V was pared by 0 bases and J by 0 bases, with 13 bases between. The length of the CDR3 is 16 residues.

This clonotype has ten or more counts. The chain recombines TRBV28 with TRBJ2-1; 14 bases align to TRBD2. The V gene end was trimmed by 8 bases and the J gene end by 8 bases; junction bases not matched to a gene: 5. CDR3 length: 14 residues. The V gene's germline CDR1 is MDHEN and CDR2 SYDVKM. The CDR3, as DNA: TGTGCCAGCGGGACTAGCGGGAGTCTGTATGAGCAGTTCTTC. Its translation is CASGTSGSLYEQFF.

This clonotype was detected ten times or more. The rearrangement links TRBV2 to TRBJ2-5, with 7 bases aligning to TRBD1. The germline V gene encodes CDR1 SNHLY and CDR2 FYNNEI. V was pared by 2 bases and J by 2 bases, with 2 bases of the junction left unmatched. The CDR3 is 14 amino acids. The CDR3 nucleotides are TGTGCCAGCAGTGAATCCAGGGGGCAAGAGACCCAGTACTTC. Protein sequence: CASSESRGQETQYF.

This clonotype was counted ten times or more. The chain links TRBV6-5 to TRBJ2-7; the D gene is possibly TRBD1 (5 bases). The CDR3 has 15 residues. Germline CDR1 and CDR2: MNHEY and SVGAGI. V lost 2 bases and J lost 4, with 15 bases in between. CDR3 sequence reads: CASSYLQVRPYEQYF. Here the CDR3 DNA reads TGTGCCAGCAGTTACCTACAGGTTCGACCTTACGAGCAGTACTTC.

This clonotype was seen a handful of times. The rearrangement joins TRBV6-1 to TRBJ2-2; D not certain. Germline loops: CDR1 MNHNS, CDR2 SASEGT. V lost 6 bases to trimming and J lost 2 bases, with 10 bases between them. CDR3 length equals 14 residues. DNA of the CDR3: TGTGCCAGCAGGGCACTTGTAAACACCGGGGAGCTGTTTTTT. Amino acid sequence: CASRALVNTGELFF.

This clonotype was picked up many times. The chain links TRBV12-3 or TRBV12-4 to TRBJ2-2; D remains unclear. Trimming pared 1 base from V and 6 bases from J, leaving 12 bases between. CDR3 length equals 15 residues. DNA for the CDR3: TGTGCCAGCAGTTTAGGCCGTCGGTTTGCCGGGGAGCTGTTTTTT. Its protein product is CASSLGRRFAGELFF.

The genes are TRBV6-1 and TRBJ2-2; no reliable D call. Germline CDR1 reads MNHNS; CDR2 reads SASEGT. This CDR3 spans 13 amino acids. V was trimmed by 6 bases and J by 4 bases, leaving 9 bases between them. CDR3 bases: TGTGCCAGCAGGCAGGCCATCACCGGGGAGCTGTTTTTT. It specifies CASRQAITGELFF.